This T cell receptor beta chain was sequenced in a study of T cells in Graves' hyperthyroidism and ophthalmopathy. General study points: The blood repertoire included most of the expanded thyroid clonotypes above 0.001.

Amplified regions were TCR beta CDR3 sequences from RNA transcripts. HTBI primers were the set used in a first-round RT-PCR of the TCR CDR3. TCRdb passed the multiplex PCR reads through MiXCR, listing each CDR3 protein once. The profile shows roughly 350,000 distinct CDR3 sequences, roughly 13% of them singletons. In its sample, this clonotype was seen many times. Its matching antigen is unknown. The CDR3 loop spans 15 amino acids. Per germline, CDR1 MNHNY and CDR2 SVGAGI (reference sequence). V shed 2 bases and J shed 4 bases, with 12 bases lying between them. The receptor comes from a woman aged 40-49 years with Graves' ophthalmopathy. The chain couples TRBV6-6 to TRBJ1-3; maybe TRBD1 (5 bases). Sample: blood. CDR3 sequence: CASSYARGAGNTIYF. CDR3 nucleotide sequence: TGTGCCAGCAGTTACGCGAGGGGAGCCGGAAACACCATATATTTT.